There are a few counts of the clone carrying this T cell receptor beta chain. Its antigen is unidentified. This record comes from a study of human T cells and chemical hapten exposure. Attachment of unique molecular identifiers to individual cDNA molecules was performed in the library. In the original processing: Counts of TCRs in each sample centred on a median of around 99,000 and extended from approximately 25,000 to 650,000. TCRdb re-analysed the RACE reads in MiXCR, keeping a single row per CDR3 protein. The V and J calls and clone size come from TCRdb's table, not from the authors' own analysis. The sample lists about 93,000 distinct CDR3 sequences, over 8% occurring once. Indicated time point: healthy volunteer bleed at 2 weeks. From whole blood left unfractionated, total RNA was extracted. Broader study findings: Sensitization with DPC brought no change to TCRs above 1 in 1000 in frequency.

The germline V gene encodes CDR1 SGDLS and CDR2 YYNGEE. The V end lost 0 bases, the J end lost 2 bases, and 17 bases lay between the germline ends. The CDR3 has 17 residues. The V and J genes are TRBV9 and TRBJ2-5, with D perhaps TRBD2 (6 bases). This clonotype originated in a female donor in good health. Some clones in this sample may be carry-over from other donors' samples. The sequencing input was whole blood. CDR3 amino acids: CASSVATGRTPQETQYF. The CDR3 DNA reads as TGTGCCAGCAGCGTAGCTACGGGGAGGACGCCACAAGAGACCCAGTACTTC.